Each of the 8 T cell receptor beta chains below was sequenced from the same sample in a study of identical twins. From the 5' RACE reads, TCRdb called clonotypes with MiXCR, one entry per CDR3 protein. Here the sample spans roughly 720,000 distinct CDR3 sequences, over 15% being singletons. The sample was also reused in another study, on T cells expressing NK-cell markers.

Sequences were obtained from PBMCs. The receptor source for this set is a woman aged 18-29 years in good health.

The J gene is TRBJ2-5, the V gene TRBV7-9, with TRBD2 matching 13 bases. V shed 5 bases and J 5 bases; nucleotides not matched to a gene: 11. The CDR3 sequence is 17 residues long. Germline loops: CDR1 SEHNR, CDR2 FQNEAQ (reference sequence). For the CDR3, the DNA is TGTGCCAGCAGCCCATCACTAGCGGGAGGGATGGAGGAGACCCAGTACTTC. It yields the protein CASSPSLAGGMEETQYF.

There are a few counts of this clonotype. The J gene is TRBJ2-7, the V gene TRBV20-1; D gene ambiguous. The CDR3 loop spans 11 amino acids. Germline CDR1 and CDR2: DFQATT and SNEGSKA (reference sequence). V was clipped by 1 base and J by 10 bases, with 11 bases between them. DNA of the CDR3: TGCAGTGCTAGAGTTATGGGATTTCAGTACTTC. Translating it yields CSARVMGFQYF.

The V gene is TRBV7-2, the J gene TRBJ2-3, with D uncertain. The CDR3 runs to 13 residues. V was pared by 4 bases and J by 5 bases, with 10 bases between. The germline gives CDR1 SGHTA, CDR2 FQGNSA. CDR3 bases: TGTGCCAGCAGCTCCACCACGAGAGATACGCAGTATTTT. This codes for CASSSTTRDTQYF.

The rearrangement links TRBV9 to TRBJ1-1; 7 bases are shared with TRBD1. The junction had 3 bases not matched to a gene; V was cut back by 0 bases and J by 7 bases. The CDR3 runs 13 residues. CDR1 SGDLS and CDR2 YYNGEE come from the germline V gene. The CDR3 DNA reads TGTGCCAGCAGCGTAGAAGGGGGCGGTGAAGCTTTCTTT. It codes for CASSVEGGGEAFF. Variable domain in full (rest from reference TRBV9 and TRBJ1-1): DSGVTQTPKHLITATGQRVTLRCSPRSGDLSVYWYQQSLDQGLQFLIQYYNGEERAKGNILERFSAQQFPDLHSELNLSSLELGDSALYFCASSVEGGGEAFFGQGTRLTVV.

This clonotype was seen a handful of times. This chain connects TRBV7-9 to TRBJ2-7; TRBD2 matches 7 bases. The junction had 9 bases not matched to a gene; V was cut back by 5 bases and J by 2 bases. The CDR3 runs to 15 residues. Germline V lookup: CDR1 SEHNR, CDR2 FQNEAQ (reference sequence). The CDR3 DNA reads as TGTGCCAGCAGCCCCCTGGCGGGGGAGACCTACGAGCAGTACTTC. This codes for CASSPLAGETYEQYF.

The chain links TRBV28 to TRBJ2-1; D is perhaps TRBD1 (6 bases). V was trimmed by 3 bases and J by 16 bases, leaving 16 bases between them. There are 12 residues in the CDR3. The germline gives CDR1 MDHEN, CDR2 SYDVKM. The DNA of the CDR3 is TGTGCCAGCAGTTTCTTACAGGGTCGGGGCTTCTTC. This translates into CASSFLQGRGFF.

The chain employs TRBV29-1 and TRBJ2-2, with TRBD2 matching 7 bases. The CDR3 has 11 residues. Per germline, CDR1 SQVTM and CDR2 ANQGSEA. In nucleotides, the CDR3 is TGCAGTGCGGCGGGGGCCGGGGAGCTGTTTTTT. Translating it yields CSAAGAGELFF.

This clonotype came up a few times. The chain joins TRBV3-1 to TRBJ2-4, with 8 bases lining up with TRBD2. This CDR3 spans 15 amino acids. Germline CDR1 is LGHDT and CDR2 is YNNKEL (reference sequence). The V segment lost 4 bases and the J segment 14 bases; nucleotides outside the gene matches: 16. The CDR3 sequence: CASSRIAGGAKTEYF. The DNA for the CDR3 is TGTGCCAGCAGCCGCATCGCGGGGGGCGCGAAGACTGAGTACTTC.